Listed below are T cell receptor beta chains from one sample, sequenced in a study of cytomegalovirus exposure and HLA in healthy donors. The data were produced by immunoSEQ multiplex PCR, yet TCRdb's version contains in-frame clones alone and is incomplete. Counted here are about 200,000 clones, around 80% occurring once; the ten biggest clones make up over 0.95%. The specimen sequenced was PBMCs. All receptors derive from a woman in her twenties or thirties in good health and CMV-seronegative. The CDR3 runs from the conserved cysteine through the conserved F or W. The D gene is left open where the match is weak. A row's size may be missing; if present it is once, few, many or a size class.

d_call,j_call,clone_size,v_call,cdr3_nt,cdr3_aa
NA,TRBJ2-7,NA,TRBV25-1,TGTGCCAGCTCCCGGACAGCCTACGAGCAGTACTTC,CASSRTAYEQYF
TRBD1,TRBJ1-2,NA,TRBV2,TGTGCCAGCAGTACTACACGGGACAGGGAGGACTATGGCTACACCTTC,CASSTTRDREDYGYTF
NA,TRBJ1-1,NA,TRBV5-1,TGCGCCAGCAGCTTGTTTCAGAACACTGAAGCTTTCTTT,CASSLFQNTEAFF
TRBD1,TRBJ2-7,NA,TRBV18,TGTGCCAGCTCACGGTCGGCAGGGGGTGACGAGCAGTACTTC,CASSRSAGGDEQYF
NA,TRBJ1-1,NA,TRBV10-2,TGCGCCAGCAGTGAGCGGGACTTTATGAACACTGAAGCTTTCTTT,CASSERDFMNTEAFF
NA,TRBJ1-2,NA,TRBV9,TGTGCCAGCAGCGTAGTGGGAGGGAACTATGGCTACACCTTC,CASSVVGGNYGYTF
NA,TRBJ1-5,few,TRBV7-9,TGTGCCAGCAGCGCAGGGGCTACTGGCGGTACCAATCAGCCCCAGCATTTT,CASSAGATGGTNQPQHF
TRBD1,TRBJ2-3,NA,TRBV5-1,TGCGCCAGCAGCCCAAGACAGGGGGAAGGAGATACGCAGTATTTT,CASSPRQGEGDTQYF
NA,TRBJ1-3,NA,TRBV7-2,TGTGCCAGCCCGGACATCAACTCTGGAAACACCATATATTTT,CASPDINSGNTIYF
TRBD2,TRBJ2-1,few,TRBV7-3,TGTGCCAGCAGCTTACTAGCGGGGGGGACAAATGAGCAGTTCTTC,CASSLLAGGTNEQFF
TRBD1,TRBJ1-5,NA,TRBV2,TGTGCCAGCAGAGGGGACAGGGGGAGGGATCAGCCCCAGCATTTT,CASRGDRGRDQPQHF
NA,TRBJ1-1,NA,TRBV7-9,TGTGCCAGCAGCTTACCTCTAGGCGCTGAAGCTTTCTTT,CASSLPLGAEAFF
TRBD1,TRBJ2-7,NA,TRBV2,TGTGCCAGCAATGGACAGGGGCCCTACGAGCAGTACTTC,CASNGQGPYEQYF
TRBD2,TRBJ2-3,NA,TRBV11-2,TGTGCCAGCAGCCCGGGGACTAGCGGCGGTACGCAGTATTTT,CASSPGTSGGTQYF
TRBD2,TRBJ2-6,NA,TRBV9,TGTGCCAGCAGCCCTAGCGGGACCACCTCTGGGGCCAACGTCCTGACTTTC,CASSPSGTTSGANVLTF
NA,TRBJ1-2,NA,TRBV29-1,TGCAGCGTTGTAATAATGGTCAGCGATGGCTACACCTTC,CSVVIMVSDGYTF
TRBD2,TRBJ2-7,NA,TRBV19,TGTGCCAGTAGTATACAGACTAGCGGGATAGACGAGCAGTACTTC,CASSIQTSGIDEQYF
NA,TRBJ2-5,few,TRBV25-1,TGTGCCAGCAGTCGTCCCGGGTCGGGGCAAGAGACCCAGTACTTC,CASSRPGSGQETQYF
NA,TRBJ2-7,NA,TRBV7-9,TGTGCCAGCTCCCAGGGTTCTAACGAGCAGTACTTC,CASSQGSNEQYF
NA,TRBJ2-3,NA,TRBV5-1,TGCGCCAGCAGTGGGGAGGATACGCAGTATTTT,CASSGEDTQYF
NA,TRBJ1-4,NA,TRBV7-9,TGTGCCAGCAGCGTAAACAGGGCTACTAATGAAAAACTGTTTTTT,CASSVNRATNEKLFF
TRBD1,TRBJ1-4,once,TRBV5-1,TGCGCCAGCAGGTCCGGGACAGCACATGAAAAACTGTTTTTT,CASRSGTAHEKLFF
NA,TRBJ1-1,few,TRBV6-6,TGTGCCAGCAGCCCAGCCGGGAGGAACACTGAAGCTTTCTTT,CASSPAGRNTEAFF
NA,TRBJ1-5,few,TRBV2,TGTGCCAGCAGCGGAGGGGTTTGGAAGCCCCAGCATTTT,CASSGGVWKPQHF
NA,TRBJ1-2,once,TRBV28,TGTGCCAGCAGTGACCTTCACAGGGAATATGGCTACACCTTC,CASSDLHREYGYTF
NA,TRBJ2-7,once,TRBV5-4,TGTGCCAGCAGCCCAGGGGGGTCCCATACCTACGAGCAGTACTTC,CASSPGGSHTYEQYF
NA,TRBJ2-1,NA,TRBV15,TGTGCCACCAGCAGAGAAGCGGTCCCGCCCTACAATGAGCAGTTCTTC,CATSREAVPPYNEQFF
NA,TRBJ1-5,NA,TRBV28,TGTGCCAGCAGTTTGGTTGGAGATCAGCCCCAGCATTTT,CASSLVGDQPQHF
TRBD2,TRBJ2-7,NA,TRBV13,TGTGCCAGCAGGAGCGGGGGGTCCACCTACGAGCAGTACTTC,CASRSGGSTYEQYF
NA,TRBJ2-7,NA,TRBV19,TGTGCCAGCACCGGGGACACAATCTACGAGCAGTACTTC,CASTGDTIYEQYF
NA,TRBJ1-4,NA,TRBV6-1,TGTGCCAGCAGTGAATCGCGGGTAAAACTGTTTTTT,CASSESRVKLFF
NA,TRBJ2-5,NA,TRBV6-5,TGTGCCAGCAGTTACCAAGGGGTCCAGTACTTC,CASSYQGVQYF
TRBD1,TRBJ1-6,NA,TRBV11-1,TGTGCCAGCAGCCCTAGGACAGGGGATTCACCCCTCCACTTT,CASSPRTGDSPLHF
TRBD1,TRBJ2-2,NA,TRBV19,TGTGCCAGTAGGATCTATTGGGACAGGTCCTCGACCGGGGAGCTGTTTTTT,CASRIYWDRSSTGELFF
NA,TRBJ2-7,NA,TRBV9,TGTGCCAGCAGCGGGTCACAGGGACCCTACGAGCAGTACTTC,CASSGSQGPYEQYF
NA,TRBJ1-1,NA,TRBV19,TGTGCCAGTAGTATAGCCACAGGAGTGGCAGCTTTCTTT,CASSIATGVAAFF
TRBD1,TRBJ2-7,NA,TRBV5-1,TGCGCCAGCAGCTTCCGCCCTTCGGCAGGGGGCTTGGACGAGCAGTACTTC,CASSFRPSAGGLDEQYF
TRBD1,TRBJ1-1,few,TRBV11-2,TGTGCCAGCAGCTTAGAGGGGTGGTGGGACAGGGGAAGGAGGAACACTGAAGCTTTCTTT,CASSLEGWWDRGRRNTEAFF
TRBD1,TRBJ1-2,once,TRBV19,TGTGCCAGTAGTACCAGGACAGGGTGGGGATATGGCTACACCTTC,CASSTRTGWGYGYTF
TRBD2,TRBJ2-3,NA,TRBV5-1,TGCGCCAGCAGCTTGGCTGCGGGGGGGCGGGCAGATACGCAGTATTTT,CASSLAAGGRADTQYF
NA,TRBJ2-1,NA,TRBV19,TGTGCCAGTAGTTCGAGCAGGGTGTACAATGAGCAGTTCTTC,CASSSSRVYNEQFF